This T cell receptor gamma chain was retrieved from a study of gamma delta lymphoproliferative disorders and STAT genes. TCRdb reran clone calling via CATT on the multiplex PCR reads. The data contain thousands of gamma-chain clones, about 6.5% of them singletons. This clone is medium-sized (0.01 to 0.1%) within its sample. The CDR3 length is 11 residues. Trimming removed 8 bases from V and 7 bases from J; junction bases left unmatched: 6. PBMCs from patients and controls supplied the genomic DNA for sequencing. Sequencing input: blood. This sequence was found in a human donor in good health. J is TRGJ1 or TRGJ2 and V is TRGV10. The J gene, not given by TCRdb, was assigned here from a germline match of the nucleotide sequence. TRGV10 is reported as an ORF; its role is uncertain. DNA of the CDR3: TGTGCTGCGTGGGATTTCTATAAGAAACTCTTT. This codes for CAAWDFYKKLF.